Shown below are 9 T cell receptor beta chains from a single sample sequenced in a study of cytomegalovirus exposure and HLA in healthy donors. Primers: 60 Vbeta forward and 13 Jbeta reverse. Method: immunoSEQ multiplex PCR; TCRdb's copy keeps in-frame clones and lacks some. The repertoire holds under 200,000 clones, with roughly two thirds as singletons. The sample consisted of PBMCs. The source is a woman younger than 35 in good health and CMV-seropositive.

This clone showed up just once. This sequence joins TRBV4-1 and TRBJ2-7; weak D call: TRBD1 (6 bases). The CDR3 loop spans 15 amino acids. Trimming shortened V by 4 bases and J by 2 bases, and 15 bases separated the two germline ends. Germline V gene data show CDR1 as MGHRA and CDR2 as YSYEKL. The CDR3 loop reads CASSPLRQVTYEQYF. CDR3 nucleotide sequence: TGCGCCAGCAGCCCCCTACGACAGGTAACCTACGAGCAGTACTTC.

The chain links TRBV7-9 to TRBJ2-2; 7 bases are a match to TRBD2. V shed 4 bases, J shed 6 bases, and the junction held 11 bases outside the gene matches. The V gene's germline CDR1 is SEHNR and CDR2 FQNEAQ (reference sequence). The CDR3 is made up of 16 amino acids. The CDR3 here is CASSSPESSGSGELFF. CDR3 bases: TGTGCCAGCAGCTCTCCGGAGTCTAGCGGTTCCGGGGAGCTGTTTTTT.

The chain has TRBV6-6 and TRBJ2-3; 11 nucleotides align to TRBD2. Germline V lookup: CDR1 MNHNY, CDR2 SVGAGI (reference sequence). The CDR3 contains 16 residues. The J segment lost 6 bases and the V segment lost 2 bases, leaving 7 bases of the junction unmatched. CDR3 nucleotide sequence: TGTGCCAGCAGTTACGGCCTAGCGGGAGGCGGGGATACGCAGTATTTT. Protein: CASSYGLAGGGDTQYF.

The chain recombines TRBV5-1 with TRBJ2-1; 12 nucleotides match TRBD2. Germline-derived CDR1 and CDR2 are SGHRS and YFSETQ. V shed 2 bases and J 3 bases; nucleotides not matched to a gene: 15. This CDR3 comprises 20 residues. CDR3 in amino acids: CASSFPGTSGFLGDYNEQFF. The CDR3 DNA reads as TGCGCCAGCAGCTTTCCCGGGACTAGCGGGTTCCTCGGGGACTACAATGAGCAGTTCTTC. Supplemented by reference TRBV5-1 and TRBJ2-1, the full variable domain reads KAGVTQTPRYLIKTRGQQVTLSCSPISGHRSVSWYQQTPGQGLQFLFEYFSETQRNKGNFPGRFSGRQFSNSRSEMNVSTLELGDSALYLCASSFPGTSGFLGDYNEQFFGPGTRLTVL.

The sample holds one count of this clone. CDR3 DNA sequence: TGTGCCAGCAGTACGACGGGGGGCACAGATACGCAGTATTTT. Amino acid sequence: CASSTTGGTDTQYF. The V and J genes are TRBV27 and TRBJ2-3, with a weak D call TRBD2 (6 bases). V dropped 5 bases and J dropped 1 base, with 10 bases sitting between them. In germline, CDR1 is MNHEY, CDR2 SMNVEV (reference sequence). This CDR3 is 14 amino acids long.

The chain has TRBV5-3 and TRBJ2-7; D remains unclear. TRBV5-3 is noted as an ORF with a role that remains uncertain. The CDR3 is 10 amino acids. The V gene lost 4 bases and the J gene lost 5 bases, with 4 bases spanning the gap. The CDR3 spells CARSNNEQYF. In DNA form, the CDR3 reads TGTGCCAGAAGCAATAACGAGCAGTACTTC.

V is TRBV6-1 and J is TRBJ2-7; 10 nucleotides line up with TRBD1. Germline-derived CDR1 and CDR2 are MNHNS and SASEGT. CDR3 length: 15 amino acids. Trimming took 3 bases from V and 3 from J; bases not matched to a gene: 5. CDR3 nucleotides: TGTGCCAGCAGTGAGCCGGGACAGGGGAACTACGAGCAGTACTTC. Translating gives CASSEPGQGNYEQYF.

This clone appeared once. V gene TRBV25-1 combines with J gene TRBJ2-7, with 8 positions matching TRBD1. The CDR3 loop spans 14 amino acids. The V segment lost 1 base and the J segment 10 bases; nucleotides outside the gene matches: 9. Germline assignment: CDR1 MGHDK and CDR2 SYGVNS. The CDR3 DNA reads TGTGCCAGCAGTGAATCGTCTGGGACAGGCCTACAGTACTTC. Translation gives CASSESSGTGLQYF.

V usage is TRBV4-1 and J usage is TRBJ1-2, with D possibly being TRBD1 (6 bases). The CDR3 sequence is 13 residues long. Trimming pared 8 bases from V and 7 bases from J, leaving 17 bases between. Germline V gene data show CDR1 as MGHRA and CDR2 as YSYEKL. CDR3 DNA sequence: TGCGCCAGCTCCGAGGTAGGGGGTGGTGGCTACACCTTC. Translation: CASSEVGGGGYTF.